By frequency in the sample, the clone carrying this T cell receptor beta chain is large. Antigen specificity is unknown. The V end lost 0 bases, the J end lost 1 base, and 10 bases lay between the germline ends. Germline loops: CDR1 SGHKS, CDR2 YYEKEE (reference sequence). The CDR3 sequence is 15 residues long. Each library started from roughly 16 ng of total RNA using the QIAseq Immune Repertoire TCR panel. TCRdb fed the reads into MiXCR, producing one record per CDR3 protein. The table has under 600 distinct CDR3 sequences, 5% to 7.5% seen once. Four subsets defined by PD-1 and/or TIGIT were sorted from live CD3+CD8+TCRalphabeta+ cells. The data stem from a study of circulating CD8 cells and anti-PD-1 response in melanoma. Broader study findings: At M1, fewer than 7.5% of TRB clonotypes appeared in multiple subsets.

This rearrangement joins TRBV5-5 to TRBJ1-1; D unresolved. The receptor comes from a human donor with melanoma. The sequenced sample was CD8+ T cells from PBMCs, obtained at baseline or after one month of anti-PD-1 therapy (not recorded which). The CDR3 is CASSLDDYENTEAFF. CDR3 DNA sequence: TGTGCCAGCAGCTTGGATGATTACGAGAACACTGAAGCTTTCTTT.